The sample holds a few counts of the clone carrying this T cell receptor (beta chain). Its target is unknown. TCR beta CDR3 regions were amplified from RNA. The TCR CDR3 first-round RT-PCR relied on the HTBI primer set. Via MiXCR, TCRdb re-called the multiplex PCR reads, giving one row per CDR3 protein. The sample holds hundreds of thousands of distinct CDR3 sequences, about 20% seen once. With duration under 3 months, ophthalmopathy was active: Clinical Activity Score at least 3, NOSPECS at least 4. This specimen comes from a study of T cells in Graves' hyperthyroidism and ophthalmopathy. Study-level findings and limits: Blood shared most expanded thyroid clonotypes above 0.001.

The CDR3 is 16 residues long. The V gene end was trimmed by 0 bases and the J gene end by 5 bases; junction bases not matched to a gene: 6. Germline loops: CDR1 MGHRA, CDR2 YSYEKL. Source material: blood. This receptor was identified in a middle-aged man with Graves' ophthalmopathy. V gene TRBV4-1 combines with J gene TRBJ1-2; TRBD1 aligns across 10 bases. CDR3 DNA: TGCGCCAGCAGCCAAGATCCGGGACAGGGGAGGTATGGCTACACCTTC. This encodes CASSQDPGQGRYGYTF.